Shown below are 26 T cell receptor beta chains from a single sample sequenced in a study of cytomegalovirus exposure and HLA in healthy donors. The study ran its PCR with 60 Vbeta and 13 Jbeta primers. Profiled with immunoSEQ multiplex PCR; TCRdb holds only in-frame clones, not every one. The specimen's table records about 92,000 clones. The sample comprised PBMCs. Receptors were obtained from a man over 45 in good health and CMV-seropositive.

The chain has TRBV5-4 and TRBJ2-3, with 9 bases aligning to TRBD2. The CDR3 runs to 16 residues. Losses at the gene ends were 9 bases for V and 0 bases for J; bases not matched to a gene: 11. Germline V gives CDR1 SGHNT, CDR2 YYREEE (reference sequence). The CDR3 reads CATTSGLHASTDTQYF. For the CDR3, the DNA is TGTGCCACTACTAGCGGGTTACATGCTAGCACAGATACGCAGTATTTT.

The gene calls are TRBV30 and TRBJ1-1; D unclear. The V gene lost 0 bases and the J gene lost 4 bases, with 9 bases spanning the gap. The length of the CDR3 is 13 residues. Germline loops: CDR1 GTSNPN, CDR2 SVGIG (reference sequence). The DNA of the CDR3 is TGTGCCTGGAGTGTACCGGGTCTCACTGAAGCTTTCTTT. As protein: CAWSVPGLTEAFF.

This rearrangement joins TRBV6-6 to TRBJ1-2; D possibly corresponds to TRBD1 (5 bases). In germline, CDR1 is MNHNY, CDR2 SVGAGI (reference sequence). The CDR3 covers 14 residues. Trimming removed 8 bases from V and 5 bases from J, with 18 bases in between. CDR3 bases: TGTGCCAGCGCTCGGGAGGGGATCACATATGGCTACACCTTC. This codes for CASAREGITYGYTF.

This chain joins TRBV30 and TRBJ2-2, with D possibly matching TRBD2 (5 bases). The CDR3 totals 17 residues. Germline V gene data show CDR1 as GTSNPN and CDR2 as SVGIG (reference sequence). The germline V and J ends were trimmed by 3 bases and 0 bases, with 17 bases remaining between them. Here the CDR3 reads CAWRWRPRPPNTGELFF. The CDR3 nucleotides read TGTGCCTGGAGGTGGAGGCCCAGACCCCCGAACACCGGGGAGCTGTTTTTT.

The J gene is TRBJ1-2, the V gene TRBV9, with a weak D call TRBD1 (5 bases). CDR1 and CDR2 (germline): SGDLS, YYNGEE. This CDR3 has 15 residues. V was clipped by 0 bases and J by 4 bases, with 13 bases between them. The CDR3 region is CASSVEAGGAYGYTF. CDR3 DNA sequence: TGTGCCAGCAGCGTAGAGGCTGGTGGGGCCTATGGCTACACCTTC.

The V call is TRBV11-2, the J call TRBJ2-7, with 8 bases that match TRBD1. The junction had 5 bases not matched to a gene; V was cut back by 1 base and J by 3 bases. The CDR3 is made up of 15 amino acids. The germline CDR1 and CDR2 sequences are SGHAT and FQNNGV. The CDR3 region is CASSLALGQGYEQYF. CDR3 coding DNA: TGTGCCAGCAGCTTAGCCCTAGGACAGGGCTACGAGCAGTACTTC.

The chain links TRBV7-9 to TRBJ2-2; D unclear. Per germline, CDR1 SEHNR and CDR2 FQNEAQ (reference sequence). This CDR3 has 13 residues. V was pared by 2 bases and J by 3 bases, with 4 bases between. CDR3 in amino acids: CASSLRDTGELFF. In DNA form, the CDR3 reads TGTGCCAGCAGCTTACGAGACACCGGGGAGCTGTTTTTT.

This chain uses TRBV5-6 with TRBJ2-1, with D possibly TRBD2 on 6 matching bases. From germline, CDR1 is SGHDT and CDR2 YYEEEE. The CDR3 is 14 residues long. The V end was cut by 1 base, the J end by 8 bases, with 13 bases between. The CDR3 nucleotides are TGTGCCAGCAGCTTGTTGCTAGCGACGGATGAGCAGTTCTTC. It encodes CASSLLLATDEQFF.

The gene calls are TRBV5-6 and TRBJ1-1, with D perhaps TRBD1 (5 bases). Trimming removed 6 bases from V and 1 base from J, with 13 bases in between. The CDR3 consists of 14 residues. Germline CDR1 and CDR2: SGHDT and YYEEEE. In nucleotides, the CDR3 is TGTGCCAGCAACTTAGGGCAGGGGAACACTGAAGCTTTCTTT. Its protein product is CASNLGQGNTEAFF.

The CDR3 reads CAWSVGGSSYEQYF. Here the CDR3 DNA reads TGTGCCTGGAGTGTGGGAGGGAGCTCCTACGAGCAGTACTTC. The genes are TRBV30 and TRBJ2-7; 7 bases line up with TRBD2. This CDR3 comprises 14 residues. The J segment lost 0 bases and the V segment lost 0 bases, leaving 2 bases of the junction unmatched. Germline CDR1 is GTSNPN and CDR2 is SVGIG (reference sequence).

The chain recombines TRBV5-6 with TRBJ2-7; D is undetermined. This CDR3 is built from 12 residues. Between the trimmed V and J ends, which lost 4 bases and 5 bases, there was a span of 10 bases. CDR1 is SGHDT and CDR2 is YYEEEE in the germline V gene. The chain's CDR3 is CASSHNRDEQYF. In DNA, the CDR3 is TGTGCCAGCAGCCACAACCGGGACGAGCAGTACTTC.

The chain links TRBV7-9 to TRBJ1-2; D may be TRBD1 (6 bases). Germline V gives CDR1 SEHNR, CDR2 FQNEAQ (reference sequence). V lost 1 base and J 6 bases, leaving 18 bases between the germline ends. This CDR3 has 16 residues. The CDR3 DNA reads as TGTGCCAGCAGCTTAGGATTCGGGGGGCGCGTCGATGGCTACACCTTC. Its protein is CASSLGFGGRVDGYTF.

Concerning this clone itself: The identical CDR3 is also encoded by other nucleotide sequences in the sample. The chain employs TRBV6-5 and TRBJ2-3; tentatively, D is TRBD2 (5 bases). The CDR3 is 12 residues long. The V and J ends lost 2 bases and 5 bases respectively, with 5 bases between them. CDR1 and CDR2 from the germline V gene are MNHEY and SVGAGI. The CDR3 DNA reads as TGTGCCAGCAGTTACGGGAGAGATACGCAGTATTTT. Protein sequence: CASSYGRDTQYF.

This chain joins TRBV6-5 and TRBJ2-3; tentatively, D is TRBD2 (6 bases). The CDR3 has 14 residues. CDR1 and CDR2 from the germline V gene are MNHEY and SVGAGI. V lost 6 bases and J 5 bases, leaving 15 bases between the germline ends. The CDR3 loop is CASRRGVAEDTQYF. CDR3 coding DNA: TGTGCCAGCAGGAGGGGAGTAGCGGAAGATACGCAGTATTTT.

The genes are TRBV4-1 and TRBJ2-2, with a possible D match to TRBD2 (6 bases). Trimming pared 2 bases from V and 9 bases from J, leaving 19 bases between. This CDR3 has 16 amino acids. CDR1 and CDR2 from the germline V gene are MGHRA and YSYEKL. CDR3 in amino acids: CASSQNEEGGWWELFF. The CDR3 DNA follows: TGCGCCAGCAGCCAAAATGAAGAGGGAGGATGGTGGGAGCTGTTTTTT.

This chain connects TRBV7-2 to TRBJ1-6; no reliable D call. CDR3 length equals 12 residues. The germline gives CDR1 SGHTA, CDR2 FQGNSA. V was clipped by 6 bases and J by 9 bases, with 9 bases between them. CDR3 nucleotides: TGTGCCAGCAGTATCTGGCCTTCACCCCTCCACTTT. It codes for CASSIWPSPLHF.

The chain employs TRBV5-1 and TRBJ2-2; TRBD2 agrees at 9 bases. V dropped 0 bases and J dropped 0; count of bases not matched to a gene: 3. Germline CDR1 SGHRS, CDR2 YFSETQ. This CDR3 comprises 17 residues. Here the CDR3 reads CASSLESSGTNTGELFF. The CDR3 DNA sequence: TGCGCCAGCAGCTTGGAGTCTAGCGGGACGAACACCGGGGAGCTGTTTTTT.

CDR3: CASSYSGLNSGNTIYF. The CDR3 nucleotides are TGTGCCAGCAGTTACTCGGGACTGAACTCTGGAAACACCATATATTTT. The J gene is TRBJ1-3, the V gene TRBV6-5, with D tentatively TRBD1 (5 bases). This CDR3 is 16 amino acids long. Germline V gives CDR1 MNHEY, CDR2 SVGAGI. The ends were cut back, 0 bases at V and 0 bases at J, with 9 bases in the middle.

The gene calls are TRBV10-3 and TRBJ1-1, with D tentatively TRBD1 (5 bases). CDR1 is ENHRY and CDR2 is SYGVKD in the germline V gene. The CDR3 contains 14 residues. Between the trimmed V and J ends, which lost 2 bases and 5 bases, there was a span of 12 bases. For the CDR3, the DNA is TGTGCCATCAGTGAGCTACGAGACAGAACTGAAGCTTTCTTT. Translated: CAISELRDRTEAFF.

The chain links TRBV1 to TRBJ1-1. TRBV1 has pseudogene status. This CDR3 region has 15 residues. The CDR3 bases are TGCACCAGCAGCCCGTCTGGAGATCTGAACACTGAAGCTTTCTTT. This encodes CTSSPSGDLNTEAFF.

The chain uses TRBV29-1 and TRBJ2-1, with 8 bases identical to TRBD2. There are 17 residues in the CDR3. Looked up from germline, CDR1 is SQVTM and CDR2 is ANQGSEA. Unmatched junction bases numbered 16, after V lost 0 bases and J lost 9 bases. This chain's CDR3 is CSVEDSASGSDRGEQFF. Here the CDR3 DNA reads TGCAGCGTTGAAGATTCGGCTAGCGGGTCGGATCGGGGTGAGCAGTTCTTC.

The chain combines TRBV7-9 with TRBJ2-5; D is ambiguous. Trimming removed 5 bases at V and 5 bases at J, with 18 bases between. The CDR3 length is 15 residues. Germline CDR1 reads SEHNR; CDR2 reads FQNEAQ (reference sequence). Here the CDR3 reads CASSRFTAGRETQYF. Written as DNA, the CDR3 is TGTGCCAGCAGCAGATTTACAGCCGGTCGGGAGACCCAGTACTTC.

This chain uses TRBV2 with TRBJ2-4, with D possibly being TRBD2 (5 bases). The germline V gene has CDR1 SNHLY and CDR2 FYNNEI. CDR3 length: 14 amino acids. The ends were cut back, 0 bases at V and 13 bases at J, with 16 bases in the middle. The CDR3, as DNA: TGTGCCAGCAGTGAAGCGCCGTTCGGCTCGGGGCAGTACTTC. This sequence encodes CASSEAPFGSGQYF.

J is TRBJ2-1 and V is TRBV7-2, with TRBD2 identical over 9 bases. The junction had 4 bases not matched to a gene; V was cut back by 3 bases and J by 4 bases. The CDR3 length is 15 residues. Germline V lookup: CDR1 SGHTA, CDR2 FQGNSA. The CDR3 here is CASSFPGLAYNEQFF. The CDR3 DNA is TGTGCCAGCAGCTTTCCGGGACTAGCATACAATGAGCAGTTCTTC.

The rearrangement joins TRBV4-2 to TRBJ1-5; no reliable D call. Germline lookup yields CDR1 LGHNA and CDR2 YNFKEQ. The CDR3 totals 16 residues. V was shortened by 3 bases and J by 0 bases, with 12 bases between the two germline ends. The chain's CDR3 is CASSQGDLYSNQPQHF. CDR3 in DNA: TGTGCCAGCAGCCAGGGAGATCTTTATAGCAATCAGCCCCAGCATTTT.

The rearrangement links TRBV18 to TRBJ1-1; D may be TRBD1 (5 bases). V lost 3 bases and J 3 bases, leaving 11 bases between the germline ends. The germline gives CDR1 KGHSH, CDR2 LQKENI. The CDR3 contains 14 residues. The CDR3 spells CASSPAGRDTEAFF. In DNA, the CDR3 is TGTGCCAGCTCACCGGCAGGGAGGGACACTGAAGCTTTCTTT.